Sequencing of this TCR beta chain was carried out in a study of early T cells in non-severe SARS-CoV-2 infection. Germline V lookup: CDR1 SGHNT, CDR2 YYREEE (reference sequence). V was cut by 3 bases and J by 5 bases, with 15 bases left in between. This CDR3 spans 14 amino acids. Individual cDNA molecules each received unique molecular identifiers attached to them. TCRdb reanalysed the 5' RACE reads using MiXCR and keeps one entry per CDR3 protein. The sample records tens of thousands of distinct CDR3 sequences, more than 8.5% being singletons. In this sample, this clonotype turned up many times. The genes are TRBV5-4 and TRBJ2-7, with D maybe TRBD2 (5 bases). The TCR originated in an adult who was a healthcare worker with PCR-confirmed SARS-CoV-2 infection or an uninfected control (not recorded which). The specimen sequenced was whole blood. The chain's CDR3 is CASSSRSEDDEQYF. The CDR3 coding sequence is TGTGCCAGCAGCTCCCGATCGGAGGACGACGAGCAGTACTTC. Complete variable domain (other parts from reference TRBV5-4 and TRBJ2-7): ETGVTQSPTHLIKTRGQQVTLRCSSQSGHNTVSWYQQALGQGPQFIFQYYREEENGRGNFPPRFSGLQFPNYSSELNVNALELDDSALYLCASSSRSEDDEQYFGPGTRLTVT.